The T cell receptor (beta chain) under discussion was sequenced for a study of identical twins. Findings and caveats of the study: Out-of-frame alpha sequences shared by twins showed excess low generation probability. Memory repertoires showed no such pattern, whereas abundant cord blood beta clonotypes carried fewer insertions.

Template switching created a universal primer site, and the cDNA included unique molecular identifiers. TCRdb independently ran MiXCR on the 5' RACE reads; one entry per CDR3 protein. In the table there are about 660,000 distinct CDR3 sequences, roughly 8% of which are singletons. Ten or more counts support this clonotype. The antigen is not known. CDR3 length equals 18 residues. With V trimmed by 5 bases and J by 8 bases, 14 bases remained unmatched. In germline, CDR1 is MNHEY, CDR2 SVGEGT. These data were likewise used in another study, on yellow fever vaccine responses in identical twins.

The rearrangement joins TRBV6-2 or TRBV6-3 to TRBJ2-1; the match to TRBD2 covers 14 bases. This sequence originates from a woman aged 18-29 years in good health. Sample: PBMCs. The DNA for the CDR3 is TGTGCCAGCAGTCCTCCTCGACGGGGACTAGCGGGAGTCGATGAGCAGTTCTTC. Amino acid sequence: CASSPPRRGLAGVDEQFF.